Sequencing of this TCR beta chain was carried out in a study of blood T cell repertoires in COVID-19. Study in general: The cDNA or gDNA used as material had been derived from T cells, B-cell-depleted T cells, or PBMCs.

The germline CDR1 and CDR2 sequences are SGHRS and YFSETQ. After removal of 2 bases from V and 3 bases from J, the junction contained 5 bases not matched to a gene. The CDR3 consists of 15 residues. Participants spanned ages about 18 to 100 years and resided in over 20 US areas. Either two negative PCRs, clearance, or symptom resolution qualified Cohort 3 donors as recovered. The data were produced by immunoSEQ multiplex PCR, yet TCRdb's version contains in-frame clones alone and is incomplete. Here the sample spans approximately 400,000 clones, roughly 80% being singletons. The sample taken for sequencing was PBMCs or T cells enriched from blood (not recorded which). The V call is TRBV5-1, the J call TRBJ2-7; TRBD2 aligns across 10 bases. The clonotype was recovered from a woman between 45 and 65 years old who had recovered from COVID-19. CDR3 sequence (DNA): TGCGCCAGCAGCTTAGGACTAGCGGTTATCTACGAGCAGTACTTC. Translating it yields CASSLGLAVIYEQYF.